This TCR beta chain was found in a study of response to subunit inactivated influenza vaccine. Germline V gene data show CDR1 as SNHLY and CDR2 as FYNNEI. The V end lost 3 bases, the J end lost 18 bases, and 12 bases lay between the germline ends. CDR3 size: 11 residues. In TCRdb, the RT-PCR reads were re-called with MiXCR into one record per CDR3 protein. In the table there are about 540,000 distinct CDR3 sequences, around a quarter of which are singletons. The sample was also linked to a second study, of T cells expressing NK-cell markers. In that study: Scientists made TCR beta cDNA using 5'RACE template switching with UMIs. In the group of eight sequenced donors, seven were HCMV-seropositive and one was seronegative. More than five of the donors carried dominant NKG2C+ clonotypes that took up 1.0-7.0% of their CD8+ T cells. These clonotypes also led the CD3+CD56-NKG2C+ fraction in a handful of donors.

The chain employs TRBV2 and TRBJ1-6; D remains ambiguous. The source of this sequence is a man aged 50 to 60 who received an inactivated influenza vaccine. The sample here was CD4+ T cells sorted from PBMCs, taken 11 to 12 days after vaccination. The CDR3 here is CASSDGPAPHF. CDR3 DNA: TGTGCCAGCAGTGATGGGCCGGCCCCCCACTTT.